Each of the 30 T cell receptor beta chains below was sequenced from the same sample in a study of shared clonotypes between healthy human individuals (dated by TCRdb to 2019 to 2021). The receptor library was made with the immunoSEQ multiplex PCR assay. In TCRdb, the immuneACCESS table is reduced to in-frame sequences with V and J assigned. These tables do not hold every clone; where another copy was compared, an unresolved V gene accounts for under half, and the others remain unexplained. The sample table shows about 1.5 million clones, and 95% to 99% are seen once. Of the sample, roughly 0.42% falls within the top ten clones. The sample was naive CD4+ T cells sorted from blood. The meaning of the sample's cell subset or site label: CD45RA+ positively selected. The receptors originated from a young man in good health.

V gene TRBV7-2 combines with J gene TRBJ1-1; TRBD1 aligns across 7 bases. Germline V gene sequence: CDR1 SGHTA, CDR2 FQGNSA. This CDR3 comprises 15 residues. V was clipped by 6 bases and J by 0 bases; unmatched bases: 7. DNA for the CDR3: TGTGCCAGCAGTTCACAGGGACAGTTGAACACTGAAGCTTTCTTT. Translation: CASSSQGQLNTEAFF.

The chain employs TRBV4-2 and TRBJ2-1, with D tentatively TRBD1 (6 bases). This CDR3 contains 16 residues. V lost 2 bases and J 6 bases, leaving 17 bases between the germline ends. Germline-derived CDR1 and CDR2 are LGHNA and YNFKEQ. CDR3 sequence (DNA): TGTGCCAGCAGCCAACGTAACAGGGAGAATCGCAATGAGCAGTTCTTC. Translation: CASSQRNRENRNEQFF.

The chain combines TRBV5-1 with TRBJ2-7; D gene uncertain. V lost 4 bases and J 1 base, leaving 15 bases between the germline ends. The CDR3 is 15 residues long. Germline assignment: CDR1 SGHRS and CDR2 YFSETQ. CDR3 DNA: TGCGCCAGCAGCCCAGGCAGTAGTGGATCCTACGAGCAGTACTTC. It yields the protein CASSPGSSGSYEQYF.

V gene TRBV11-2 combines with J gene TRBJ1-2, with D possibly being TRBD1 (5 bases). The germline V and J ends were trimmed by 4 bases and 5 bases, with 14 bases remaining between them. This CDR3 is 14 amino acids long. Germline loops: CDR1 SGHAT, CDR2 FQNNGV. The CDR3: CASSYPGRTYGYTF. DNA of the CDR3: TGTGCCAGCAGCTACCCGGGACGGACTTATGGCTACACCTTC.

This chain joins TRBV5-4 and TRBJ2-3; 7 positions agree with TRBD1. CDR3 length equals 18 residues. The junction had 14 bases not matched to a gene; V was cut back by 4 bases and J by 0 bases. Germline V CDR1 and CDR2: SGHNT, YYREEE (reference sequence). CDR3 region: CASSPDPGQIFSTDTQYF. The CDR3 region has the DNA TGTGCCAGCAGCCCCGATCCGGGACAGATTTTTAGCACAGATACGCAGTATTTT.

The genes are TRBV7-6 and TRBJ2-1; D could derive from TRBD1 or TRBD2 (5 bases each). CDR1 SGHVS and CDR2 FNYEAQ come from the germline V gene. V was shortened by 5 bases and J by 4 bases, with 15 bases between the two germline ends. The CDR3 totals 15 residues. This CDR3 reads CASSLSGTTYNEQFF. CDR3 bases: TGTGCCAGCAGCCTATCCGGGACGACGTACAATGAGCAGTTCTTC.

This clone has just one count. This chain uses TRBV5-1 with TRBJ2-7; D not resolved. Per germline, CDR1 SGHRS and CDR2 YFSETQ. V lost 4 bases and J lost 6, with 20 bases in between. This CDR3 region has 15 residues. The CDR3 sequence: CASSQVHSLPSEQYF. The DNA for the CDR3 is TGCGCCAGCAGCCAGGTTCACAGTCTCCCTTCCGAGCAGTACTTC.

This chain links TRBV2 with TRBJ1-1; 7 bases line up with TRBD1. The CDR3 contains 14 residues. The V and J ends lost 5 bases and 3 bases, in that order; junction bases with no gene match: 6. Germline V gene lookup returns CDR1 SNHLY and CDR2 FYNNEI. The CDR3 spells CASSRQGGDTEAFF. As DNA, the CDR3 is TGTGCCAGCAGTAGGCAGGGGGGGGACACTGAAGCTTTCTTT.

This chain uses TRBV5-4 with TRBJ2-6; 8 bases align to TRBD1. Germline-derived CDR1 and CDR2 are SGHNT and YYREEE (reference sequence). The CDR3 contains 15 residues. V gave up 4 bases and J gave up 2 bases; unmatched junction bases: 2. CDR3 sequence: CASSAGGAGANVLTF. The CDR3 DNA reads as TGTGCCAGCAGCGCAGGGGGCGCTGGGGCCAACGTCCTGACTTTC.

This clone is a singleton in its sample. This sequence joins TRBV29-1 and TRBJ2-7; 10 nucleotides align to TRBD1. The CDR3 extends over 13 amino acids. The J segment lost 3 bases and the V segment lost 5 bases, leaving 4 bases of the junction unmatched. Germline values: CDR1 SQVTM, CDR2 ANQGSEA. The CDR3 sequence is CSVRTGGRYEQYF. In DNA, the CDR3 is TGCAGCGTTAGGACAGGGGGACGCTACGAGCAGTACTTC.

The V and J genes are TRBV2 and TRBJ2-7, with 11 bases that match TRBD2. The trim removed 5 bases at V and 6 bases at J, leaving 15 bases unmatched. The germline CDR1 and CDR2 sequences are SNHLY and FYNNEI. This CDR3 has 17 residues. This CDR3 is CASSSRASGRSLGEQYF. The CDR3 region has the DNA TGTGCCAGCAGTTCTCGCGCTAGCGGGAGGTCGCTAGGCGAGCAGTACTTC.

The chain recombines TRBV19 with TRBJ1-3, with D possibly TRBD1 on 5 matching bases. The CDR3 covers 16 residues. The V and J ends lost 3 bases and 0 bases respectively, with 12 bases between them. Looked up from germline, CDR1 is LNHDA and CDR2 is SQIVND (reference sequence). The DNA for the CDR3 is TGTGCCAGTAGTATGGGAGGGACGAACTCTGGAAACACCATATATTTT. This sequence encodes CASSMGGTNSGNTIYF.

This sequence joins TRBV28 and TRBJ2-6; no definite D call. Germline V gene lookup returns CDR1 MDHEN and CDR2 SYDVKM. V lost 2 bases, J lost 1 base, and 6 bases lay in between. This CDR3 is 15 amino acids long. CDR3 in amino acids: CASSLMGSGANVLTF. CDR3 in DNA: TGTGCCAGCAGTTTAATGGGATCTGGGGCCAACGTCCTGACTTTC.

The gene calls are TRBV7-9 and TRBJ1-1, with D hard to call. Looked up from germline, CDR1 is SEHNR and CDR2 is FQNEAQ (reference sequence). The V end lost 2 bases, the J end lost 2 bases, and 12 bases lay between the germline ends. This CDR3 contains 15 residues. CDR3 amino acids: CASSLNPIDNTEAFF. The CDR3 DNA follows: TGTGCCAGCAGCTTAAATCCGATTGATAACACTGAAGCTTTCTTT. The full variable domain, with the rest looked up from reference TRBV7-9 and TRBJ1-1, is DTGVSQNPRHKITKRGQNVTFRCDPISEHNRLYWYRQTLGQGPEFLTYFQNEAQLEKSRLLSDRFSAERPKGSFSTLEIQRTEQGDSAMYLCASSLNPIDNTEAFFGQGTRLTVV.

The chain recombines TRBV7-2 with TRBJ2-2; D is unresolved. The germline V and J ends were trimmed by 1 base and 4 bases, with 7 bases remaining between them. Germline lookup yields CDR1 SGHTA and CDR2 FQGNSA. The CDR3 contains 14 residues. DNA for the CDR3: TGTGCCAGCAGCTTAGGGCGCCCCACCGGGGAGCTGTTTTTT. Translated, it gives CASSLGRPTGELFF.

This rearrangement joins TRBV28 to TRBJ1-2; D remains ambiguous. V was trimmed by 5 bases and J by 6 bases, leaving 16 bases between them. Looked up from germline, CDR1 is MDHEN and CDR2 is SYDVKM. The CDR3 loop spans 14 amino acids. CDR3 bases: TGTGCCAGCAGTCCTCCCTCGGAGCGCAATGGCTACACCTTC. It yields the protein CASSPPSERNGYTF.

The chain couples TRBV6-5 to TRBJ2-7; unclear D gene. This CDR3 comprises 15 residues. Trimming pared 2 bases from V and 1 base from J, leaving 12 bases between. Germline CDR1 and CDR2: MNHEY and SVGAGI. CDR3 DNA sequence: TGTGCCAGCAGTTACCAGGCGCAACCATCCTACGAGCAGTACTTC. Protein product: CASSYQAQPSYEQYF.

This clone appeared a single time. The chain links TRBV28 to TRBJ1-1; D is possibly TRBD1 (5 bases). The CDR3 totals 15 residues. Germline CDR1 is MDHEN and CDR2 is SYDVKM. V gave up 5 bases and J gave up 10 bases, with 23 bases separating them. The CDR3 DNA follows: TGTGCCAGCAGTGCAACGGCAGGGATAGGCCCCGGAGCTTTCTTT. The encoded protein is CASSATAGIGPGAFF.

V is TRBV9 and J is TRBJ2-1; the match to TRBD2 covers 9 bases. Per the germline V gene, CDR1 is SGDLS and CDR2 is YYNGEE. This CDR3 is 15 amino acids long. The V and J ends lost 3 bases and 6 bases, in that order; junction bases with no gene match: 7. As DNA, the CDR3 is TGTGCCAGCAGCGAGCTAGCGGGATACAGCAATGAGCAGTTCTTC. It specifies CASSELAGYSNEQFF.

The DNA for the CDR3 is TGTGCCAGCAGCTTAACCCGAAGGTCCGAGCAGTACTTC. It translates to CASSLTRRSEQYF. The V call is TRBV11-3, the J call TRBJ2-7; D is undetermined. Germline assignment: CDR1 SGHNT and CDR2 YENEEA. V was shortened by 2 bases and J by 6 bases, with 11 bases between the two germline ends. The CDR3 length is 13 residues. Using reference TRBV11-3 and TRBJ2-7 for the parts outside the CDR3, the full variable domain is EAGVVQSPRYKIIEKKQPVAFWCNPISGHNTLYWYLQNLGQGPELLIRYENEEAVDDSQLPKDRFSAERLKGVDSTLKIQPAELGDSAVYLCASSLTRRSEQYFGPGTRLTVT.

The chain couples TRBV5-1 to TRBJ2-2; 10 bases agree with TRBD1. The V gene's germline CDR1 is SGHRS and CDR2 YFSETQ. CDR3 length equals 16 residues. With 4 bases clipped from V and 6 bases from J, the junction kept 9 bases outside the gene matches. CDR3 bases: TGCGCCAGCAGCGCCGGCGGACAGGGGGTCCCCGGGGAGCTGTTTTTT. It specifies CASSAGGQGVPGELFF.

The chain employs TRBV10-1 and TRBJ2-5, with 8 bases identical to TRBD2. J was trimmed by 4 bases and V by 0 bases; bases with no gene match: 19. Germline V CDR1 and CDR2: WNHNN, SYGVQD (reference sequence). The length of the CDR3 is 20 residues. CDR3 region: CASSESKVSAGDPRGETQYF. CDR3 nucleotide sequence: TGCGCCAGCAGTGAGTCGAAGGTTTCAGCGGGAGATCCCAGGGGAGAGACCCAGTACTTC.

The chain links TRBV27 to TRBJ1-5; 7 positions agree with TRBD1. The CDR3 loop spans 16 amino acids. Trimming removed 5 bases from V and 0 bases from J; junction bases left unmatched: 7. CDR1 and CDR2 (germline): MNHEY, SMNVEV (reference sequence). The CDR3 region is CASSRITGVSNQPQHF. The CDR3 bases are TGTGCCAGCAGTCGAATAACAGGGGTTAGCAATCAGCCCCAGCATTTT.

The chain joins TRBV5-4 to TRBJ2-5; 7 nucleotides line up with TRBD2. The trim removed 0 bases at V and 2 bases at J, leaving 4 bases unmatched. The germline gives CDR1 SGHNT, CDR2 YYREEE (reference sequence). The CDR3 totals 15 residues. The DNA for the CDR3 is TGTGCCAGCAGCTTGGGTCAGCGGGGTCAAGAGACCCAGTACTTC. This sequence encodes CASSLGQRGQETQYF.

V usage is TRBV4-2 and J usage is TRBJ2-3; D is undetermined. CDR3 length: 14 amino acids. Germline V gene data show CDR1 as LGHNA and CDR2 as YNFKEQ. Deletions cut 0 bases from V and 2 bases from J, with 6 bases between. CDR3 coding DNA: TGTGCCAGCAGCCAAGAACGGGCCACAGATACGCAGTATTTT. This sequence encodes CASSQERATDTQYF.

The chain employs TRBV28 and TRBJ1-1; 11 bases are a match to TRBD1. The junction had 9 bases not matched to a gene; V was cut back by 4 bases and J by 8 bases. Germline values: CDR1 MDHEN, CDR2 SYDVKM. The CDR3 totals 15 residues. The CDR3 here is CASSYYWTGGSEAFF. The CDR3 nucleotides are TGTGCCAGCAGTTACTACTGGACAGGGGGCTCGGAAGCTTTCTTT.

V and J are TRBV29-1 and TRBJ2-3, with D tentatively TRBD1 or TRBD2 (5 bases each). Per germline, CDR1 SQVTM and CDR2 ANQGSEA. The germline V and J ends were trimmed by 6 bases and 2 bases, with 15 bases remaining between them. CDR3 length: 14 amino acids. CDR3 protein: CSVQGWENTDTQYF. For the CDR3, the DNA is TGCAGCGTGCAGGGATGGGAGAACACAGATACGCAGTATTTT.

This chain uses TRBV18 with TRBJ1-4; D remains unclear. CDR1 and CDR2 (germline): KGHSH, LQKENI. CDR3 length: 16 amino acids. Trimming took 3 bases from V and 8 from J, leaving 19 bases between them. CDR3 DNA sequence: TGTGCCAGCTCACCTCCTCGATCGTTGAGGGAGGAAAAACTGTTTTTT. Protein product: CASSPPRSLREEKLFF.

The chain combines TRBV5-1 with TRBJ2-1; TRBD2 matches at 13 bases. The CDR3 covers 16 residues. J gave up 7 bases and V 0 bases, and 4 bases lay outside the gene matches. Germline CDR1 SGHRS, CDR2 YFSETQ. CDR3 DNA sequence: TGCGCCAGCAGCTTGGTACCGGGACTAGCGGGGAATGAGCAGTTCTTC. Residues: CASSLVPGLAGNEQFF. The variable domain in full, completed from reference TRBV5-1 and TRBJ2-1, reads KAGVTQTPRYLIKTRGQQVTLSCSPISGHRSVSWYQQTPGQGLQFLFEYFSETQRNKGNFPGRFSGRQFSNSRSEMNVSTLELGDSALYLCASSLVPGLAGNEQFFGPGTRLTVL.

The V and J genes are TRBV28 and TRBJ1-2; no definite D call. Looked up from germline, CDR1 is MDHEN and CDR2 is SYDVKM. Trimming pared 6 bases from V and 8 bases from J, leaving 16 bases between. CDR3 size: 13 residues. CDR3 DNA: TGTGCCAGCAGCCCCGTGGGGTGGCGAGGCTACACCTTC. Translation gives CASSPVGWRGYTF.